This entry lists 10 T cell receptor beta chains sequenced from one sample in a study of blood T cell repertoires in COVID-19. Assay: immunoSEQ multiplex PCR; the TCRdb copy retains only in-frame clones and omits some. Altogether about 140,000 clones are present, 75% to 90% being singletons, with the ten largest covering around 3.3%. The sample taken for sequencing was peripheral blood. These receptor sequences come from an older woman with active COVID-19.

This chain joins TRBV5-1 and TRBJ2-5, with 7 bases lining up with TRBD1. Germline CDR1 and CDR2: SGHRS and YFSETQ. The CDR3 contains 15 residues. V gave up 0 bases and J gave up 1 base; unmatched junction bases: 3. The CDR3 protein is CASSLGTGVQETQYF. CDR3 DNA sequence: TGCGCCAGCAGCTTGGGGACAGGCGTCCAAGAGACCCAGTACTTC. Supplemented by reference TRBV5-1 and TRBJ2-5, the full variable domain reads KAGVTQTPRYLIKTRGQQVTLSCSPISGHRSVSWYQQTPGQGLQFLFEYFSETQRNKGNFPGRFSGRQFSNSRSEMNVSTLELGDSALYLCASSLGTGVQETQYFGPGTRLLVL.

This chain connects TRBV5-1 to TRBJ2-5; D may be TRBD2 (7 bases). From germline, CDR1 is SGHRS and CDR2 YFSETQ. Trimming removed 2 bases at V and 5 bases at J, with 13 bases between. This CDR3 is built from 14 residues. CDR3 sequence (DNA): TGCGCCAGCAGCTTAGGGGGGGGGTCCGAGACCCAGTACTTC. This gives the protein CASSLGGGSETQYF.

J is TRBJ1-5 and V is TRBV5-1; D possibly corresponds to TRBD1 (6 bases). This CDR3 has 14 residues. The V gene's germline CDR1 is SGHRS and CDR2 YFSETQ. V was trimmed by 1 base and J by 4 bases, leaving 9 bases between them. CDR3 residues: CASSLTGNNQPQHF. The CDR3 nucleotides read TGCGCCAGCAGCTTGACAGGGAATAATCAGCCCCAGCATTTT.

CDR3: CASSSADRNYGYTF. The CDR3 nucleotides read TGTGCCAGCAGTTCAGCCGACAGGAACTATGGCTACACCTTC. The gene calls are TRBV28 and TRBJ1-2, with D perhaps matching TRBD1 (6 bases). Looked up from germline, CDR1 is MDHEN and CDR2 is SYDVKM. V lost 4 bases and J lost 2, with 11 bases in between. The CDR3 extends over 14 amino acids.

The chain joins TRBV7-3 to TRBJ2-3, with TRBD1 matching 12 bases. Germline CDR1 reads SGHTA; CDR2 reads FQGTGA. The length of the CDR3 is 16 residues. Trimming at V came to 2 bases and at J to 5 bases, leaving 5 bases not matched to a gene. CDR3 coding DNA: TGTGCCAGCAGCTTATCCGGGACAGGGGGCATAGATACGCAGTATTTT. This gives the protein CASSLSGTGGIDTQYF.

The J gene is TRBJ2-2, the V gene TRBV12-3 or TRBV12-4; D may be TRBD1 (6 bases). This CDR3 has 13 residues. V was pared by 3 bases and J by 5 bases, with 7 bases between. CDR3 sequence reads: CASSFRGTGELFF. In nucleotides, the CDR3 is TGTGCCAGCAGTTTCAGGGGAACCGGGGAGCTGTTTTTT.

V and J are TRBV5-1 and TRBJ1-1, with a weak D call TRBD1 (6 bases). V shed 5 bases and J shed 0 bases, with 8 bases lying between them. The CDR3 has 13 residues. From germline, CDR1 is SGHRS and CDR2 YFSETQ. The CDR3 sequence: CASRTGMNTEAFF. CDR3 nucleotide sequence: TGCGCCAGCAGGACAGGCATGAACACTGAAGCTTTCTTT.

The genes are TRBV5-4 and TRBJ2-3; D uncertain. Trimming left V 4 bases short and J 0 bases short, with 3 bases between. The CDR3 runs to 12 residues. Germline V gene data show CDR1 as SGHNT and CDR2 as YYREEE (reference sequence). The CDR3 region has the DNA TGTGCCAGCAGCCTAAGCACAGATACGCAGTATTTT. Protein sequence: CASSLSTDTQYF.

The V gene is TRBV7-3, the J gene TRBJ2-7; TRBD1 matches 7 bases. The CDR3 spans 14 residues. CDR1 and CDR2 from the germline V gene are SGHTA and FQGTGA. Trimming at V came to 5 bases and at J to 4 bases, leaving 8 bases not matched to a gene. The CDR3 loop reads CASSRAGTEYEQYF. The CDR3, as DNA: TGTGCCAGCAGCCGAGCCGGGACAGAGTACGAGCAGTACTTC.

The chain employs TRBV7-2 and TRBJ2-3; TRBD2 aligns across 11 bases. Germline CDR1 reads SGHTA; CDR2 reads FQGNSA. This CDR3 has 15 residues. Unmatched junction bases numbered 4, after V lost 5 bases and J lost 3 bases. The CDR3 here is CASSETSGRTDTQYF. CDR3 sequence (DNA): TGTGCCAGCAGCGAAACTAGCGGGAGAACAGATACGCAGTATTTT.